This T cell receptor beta chain was retrieved from a study of blood T cell repertoires in COVID-19. On this clone: At one end, the junction sequence differs from germline, possibly due to a read error.

Assay: immunoSEQ multiplex PCR; the TCRdb copy retains only in-frame clones and omits some. The table includes 300,000 to 450,000 clones, 80% to 90% detected once. The source is a woman in her thirties with COVID-19, enrolled during active disease. The material sequenced was peripheral blood.

CDR3 in amino acids: CASSLAGGTNTGELFF. The CDR3, as DNA: TGTGCTAGCAGCTTGGCGGGAGGGACTAACACCGGGGAGCTGTTTTTT. V and J are TRBV7-7 and TRBJ2-2; TRBD2 matches at 9 bases. Germline values: CDR1 SSHAT, CDR2 FNYEAQ (reference sequence). The CDR3 is made up of 16 amino acids.